The entry that follows covers one TCR beta chain sequence. The clone's antigen remains unknown. Base-call qualities are not available, and no considerably larger clone is one nucleotide away. The immunoSEQ Assay was used to sequence TCRbeta CDR3 regions. After extraction, genomic DNA underwent amplification by bias-controlled multiplex PCR, followed by high-throughput sequencing. Per the source publication's procedure: To quantify the absolute abundance of every unique TCRbeta CDR3 region, sequences were collapsed and filtered. T cell fraction was estimated by normalization of TCRbeta template counts to usable DNA, with usable DNA being measured through amplification of reference genes present in all nucleated cells. Repertoire TCRs were annotated as SARS-CoV-2-specific when V gene, CDR3 amino acid sequence and J gene were exactly matched to a known reactive TCR set. MIRA supplied the reference SARS-CoV-2 TCR set, which was filtered for enrichment in COVID-19-positive ImmuneCODE repertoires so that public or cross-reactive TCRs were removed. Using the MIRA antigens, annotated TCRs were further analysed by specific ORF or by position within an ORF. Breadth was defined as annotated unique rearrangements over total unique productive rearrangements; depth was the summed frequency of those rearrangements. Group comparisons of TCR breadth used two-sided Wilcoxon rank-sum tests. TCRdb stores this immuneACCESS table with in-frame sequences only. Part of the clones is absent; in the studies checked, under half of the shortfall reflects unresolved V genes, and no reason is known for the rest. D and trimming were read from the DNA, whereas the V and J calls and clone size are those reported in that table. The sample yields about 410,000 clones; 92% were counted once. The ten largest account for 1.5% to 2% of the sample.

These data are taken from a study of Ad26.COV2.S vaccination and SARS-CoV-2 variants (TCRdb year 2021). The study in broad terms: Donors in the vaccine arm were drawn from COV1001, a multicentre, randomized, double-blind, placebo-controlled phase I-IIa trial testing Ad26.COV2.S in healthy adults. Ad26.COV2.S was given intramuscularly at 5x10^10 or 1x10^11 viral particles, as a single shot or as two shots 56 days apart. The specificity and breadth of SARS-CoV-2-reactive T cell receptors after Ad26.COV2.S vaccination were assessed by TCRbeta repertoire sequencing. A total of approximately 30 samples were included in the TCR-sequenced set, comprising around 19 Ad26.COV2.S vaccine recipients, 5 placebo recipients and 8 SARS-CoV-2 convalescent individuals. Trial participants were randomized into five groups of five: low-dose or high-dose Ad26.COV2.S given once or twice, or placebo on both occasions. Blinding of investigators to trial group allocation was maintained during experiments and outcome assessment.

The intended sense of this specimen's treatment or condition label: over 15 received Ad26.COV2.S at low or high dose, single or two shots; 5 received placebo; per-sample allocation not given. For vaccine and placebo recipients, the sequenced repertoires came from samples collected on day 63 after the first injection. Cohort 1b enrolled some 25 adults aged 18-55 years at a single site in Boston, USA, between 29 July and 7 August 2020. As a vaccine, Ad26.COV2.S was a replication-incompetent adenovirus type 26 vector that expressed a prefusion-stabilized SARS-CoV-2 spike protein derived from the original Wuhan strain. The germline V gene (reference sequence) specifies LNHNV as CDR1 and YYDKDF as CDR2. Inclusive of the bounding cysteine and phenylalanine, the CDR3 is 14 residues long. Only the CDR3 DNA is retained, 42 bases long and in frame from the first base. V was cut back by 3 bases and J by 1 base, leaving a gap of 10 bases between them.

Overall study outcomes, separate from this receptor: Spike-specific TCR breadth was higher in Ad26.COV2.S recipients than in placebo recipients (P = 0.0014). After vaccination, substantial breadth of spike-specific CD8+ and CD4+ T cell responses was reported. The study lacked the statistical power to compare responses across vaccine doses or regimens. The authors noted that the TCR breadth and depth analyses may have underestimated total T cell responses. Vaccine and placebo recipients had similar non-spike TCR breadth, a finding consistent with the vaccine containing only spike.

The chain couples TRBV15 to TRBJ2-7; the D segment could be TRBD2, given 5 matching bases. This material consisted of peripheral blood, taken in a trial of Ad26.COV2.S vaccine versus placebo. This clonotype was sampled from a person between 18 and 59 years old who received the Ad26.COV2.S COVID-19 vaccine or a placebo. CDR3 loop: CATSRGWTSYEQYF. The DNA reads as follows: TGTGCCACCAGCAGGGGCTGGACTTCCTACGAGCAGTACTTC.